The clone carrying this T cell receptor beta chain appeared many times. Its antigen remains unknown. The CDR3 is 12 amino acids. This entry belongs to a study of naive and memory T cell subsets. Study observations and caveats: Possibly reflecting memory cells re-expressing CD45RA, a few larger clonotypes occurred in naive repertoires, especially CD8.

Overnight CMV lysate stimulation of fresh PBMCs defined donor CMV status by CD4+ IFNgamma. Cells stained for CD3, CD4, CD8, CD45RA, CD27 and viability were sorted into four CD45RA/CD27 subsets. An equimolar mix of two oligonucleotides served as the beta constant-region primer for TRBC1 and TRBC2. Four rounds of PCR amplified the ligated cDNA using nested alpha and beta constant-region primers plus SP2. TCRdb used MiXCR to reprocess the UMI-ligation and nested PCR reads, holding one entry per CDR3 protein. This table holds about 150,000 distinct CDR3 sequences, 22% found once. This TCR came from a human donor in good health. This chain joins TRBV12-3 or TRBV12-4 and TRBJ2-3, with a weak D call TRBD2 (6 bases). Source material: naive CD4+ T cells from blood. The CDR3, as DNA: TGTGCGGTGCGGGGTTTCACAGATACGCAGTATTTT. This gives the protein CAVRGFTDTQYF.